One sample yielded the 25 T cell receptor beta chains listed below, sequenced in a study of control samples from healthy donors and cancer patients. Profiling relied on immunoSEQ multiplex PCR, and the TCRdb table lists in-frame clones only, not all of them. The data show about 150,000 clones, 93% seen once. Sequenced: blood. All receptors derive from a man aged 45-60 years in good health.

The CDR3 region has the DNA TGTGCCAGCAGCTCCCGGGGGGGGCAGAACACTGAAGCTTTCTTT. This gives the protein CASSSRGGQNTEAFF. The chain links TRBV7-9 to TRBJ1-1, with D perhaps TRBD1 (6 bases). Germline CDR1 and CDR2: SEHNR and FQNEAQ (reference sequence). The CDR3 is made up of 15 amino acids. Trimming left V 4 bases short and J 1 base short, with 13 bases between.

The J gene is TRBJ1-1, the V gene TRBV10-3; 10 bases line up with TRBD1. Germline values: CDR1 ENHRY, CDR2 SYGVKD. The trim removed 4 bases at V and 4 bases at J, leaving 12 bases unmatched. The CDR3 contains 17 residues. The CDR3 DNA sequence: TGTGCCATCAGTGGTCGTGGACAGGGGGGGGTAGGCACTGAAGCTTTCTTT. This gives the protein CAISGRGQGGVGTEAFF.

This clone was found once. This sequence joins TRBV10-1 and TRBJ2-2, with no clear D. The V end was cut by 3 bases, the J end by 0 bases, with 11 bases between. Germline loops: CDR1 WNHNN, CDR2 SYGVQD (reference sequence). The CDR3 runs 16 residues. The CDR3 here is CASSDSQDANTGELFF. The CDR3 DNA reads TGCGCCAGCAGTGATAGTCAGGATGCGAACACCGGGGAGCTGTTTTTT.

The chain joins TRBV5-5 to TRBJ2-7; 9 bases agree with TRBD1. V shed 4 bases and J 5 bases; nucleotides not matched to a gene: 10. Per the germline V gene, CDR1 is SGHKS and CDR2 is YYEKEE (reference sequence). The CDR3 is made up of 15 amino acids. The CDR3 region is CASSLTGGVFDEQYF. The DNA of the CDR3 is TGTGCCAGCAGCCTTACAGGGGGCGTCTTTGACGAGCAGTACTTC. The full variable domain, completed using reference TRBV5-5 and TRBJ2-7, is DAGVTQSPTHLIKTRGQQVTLRCSPISGHKSVSWYQQVLGQGPQFIFQYYEKEERGRGNFPDRFSARQFPNYSSELNVNALLLGDSALYLCASSLTGGVFDEQYFGPGTRLTVT.

The chain is built from TRBV19 and TRBJ1-1; D ambiguous. This CDR3 spans 15 amino acids. The germline V gene has CDR1 LNHDA and CDR2 SQIVND (reference sequence). The germline V and J ends were trimmed by 5 bases and 0 bases, with 13 bases remaining between them. The CDR3 sequence: CASSSWGGMNTEAFF. The CDR3 coding sequence is TGTGCCAGTAGTTCCTGGGGAGGGATGAACACTGAAGCTTTCTTT.

The V gene is TRBV9, the J gene TRBJ2-1; D is perhaps TRBD2 (6 bases). V was cut by 3 bases and J by 0 bases, with 13 bases left in between. Germline CDR1 SGDLS, CDR2 YYNGEE. The CDR3 is made up of 16 amino acids. As DNA, the CDR3 is TGTGCCAGCAGCGCCGGGACTCCTGCCTCCTACAATGAGCAGTTCTTC. Translation gives CASSAGTPASYNEQFF.

CDR3 residues: CASSRGTGAKNIQYF. CDR3 DNA sequence: TGTGCCAGTAGTAGGGGGACAGGGGCCAAAAACATTCAGTACTTC. V gene TRBV19 combines with J gene TRBJ2-4, with TRBD1 identical over 9 bases. CDR1 and CDR2 (germline): LNHDA, SQIVND (reference sequence). The V and J ends lost 4 bases and 1 base, in that order; junction bases with no gene match: 2. The CDR3 is 15 amino acids.

The chain recombines TRBV27 with TRBJ2-1, with unresolved D. The V and J ends lost 2 bases and 5 bases respectively, with 7 bases between them. From germline, CDR1 is MNHEY and CDR2 SMNVEV (reference sequence). CDR3 length: 13 residues. The DNA for the CDR3 is TGTGCCAGCAGTTTAGGCCTCAACAATGAGCAGTTCTTC. Amino acids: CASSLGLNNEQFF.

The table lists this clone with a count of one. The chain uses TRBV7-2 and TRBJ2-7; D is unclear. CDR3 length equals 15 residues. Germline assignment: CDR1 SGHTA and CDR2 FQGNSA. The ends were cut back, 1 base at V and 2 bases at J, with 12 bases in the middle. CDR3 coding DNA: TGTGCCAGCAGCTTAGAACCAGCGCGCGCCTACGAGCAGTACTTC. Its protein product is CASSLEPARAYEQYF.

The chain carries TRBV7-9 and TRBJ2-1, with 8 nucleotides matching TRBD1. This CDR3 contains 15 residues. Germline V gene sequence: CDR1 SEHNR, CDR2 FQNEAQ (reference sequence). V lost 6 bases to trimming and J lost 1 base; unmatched junction nucleotides: 5. In DNA, the CDR3 is TGTGCCAGCAGTCAAGACAGGGGTTCCTACAATGAGCAGTTCTTC. Translating gives CASSQDRGSYNEQFF.

This sequence joins TRBV28 and TRBJ1-1, with D tentatively TRBD1 (6 bases). This CDR3 spans 16 amino acids. Germline values: CDR1 MDHEN, CDR2 SYDVKM. Trimming removed 2 bases from V and 3 bases from J, with 16 bases in between. CDR3 nucleotide sequence: TGTGCCAGCAGTTTAGGTCGATCAGGGGCTTACACTGAAGCTTTCTTT. This translates into CASSLGRSGAYTEAFF.

The chain links TRBV11-2 to TRBJ2-7; D might be TRBD1 (7 bases). V gave up 4 bases and J gave up 1 base, with 23 bases separating them. Germline V gene lookup returns CDR1 SGHAT and CDR2 FQNNGV. The CDR3 has 18 amino acids. CDR3 bases: TGTGCCAGCAGCTCCATCCCACCGTGGGCAGGGGGGTCCTACGAGCAGTACTTC. This translates into CASSSIPPWAGGSYEQYF.

The chain links TRBV4-1 to TRBJ2-7; 7 bases agree with TRBD1. CDR1 and CDR2 (germline): MGHRA, YSYEKL. The CDR3 spans 18 residues. Trimming at V came to 3 bases and at J to 3 bases, leaving 17 bases not matched to a gene. The CDR3, as DNA: TGCGCCAGCAGCCACTTGGGACAGATTCGTCTCTCGCTCTACGAGCAGTACTTC. Its translation is CASSHLGQIRLSLYEQYF.

V is TRBV11-2 and J is TRBJ2-7; 15 bases fit TRBD2. V lost 3 bases, J lost 6 bases, and 9 bases stayed unmatched. The germline CDR1 and CDR2 sequences are SGHAT and FQNNGV. CDR3 size: 17 residues. Here the CDR3 DNA reads TGTGCCAGCAGCTTGGGTGGACTAGCGGGAGGGGTCGGCGAGCAGTACTTC. Amino acid sequence: CASSLGGLAGGVGEQYF.

This sequence joins TRBV5-1 and TRBJ2-1; 8 bases match TRBD2. The germline V gene has CDR1 SGHRS and CDR2 YFSETQ. The CDR3 loop spans 15 amino acids. V dropped 0 bases and J dropped 8; count of bases not matched to a gene: 7. In DNA form, the CDR3 reads TGCGCCAGCAGCTTGGCCGTAGCGGGAATATATGAGCAGTTCTTC. It encodes CASSLAVAGIYEQFF.

Judged by abundance, this clone is medium-sized. The CDR3 region is CASSKGDRYSNQPQHF. DNA for the CDR3: TGTGCCAGCAGCAAAGGCGACAGGTATAGCAATCAGCCCCAGCATTTT. This chain connects TRBV21-1 to TRBJ1-5; the table's TRBD1 call for D was not verified on the DNA. TRBV21-1 is a listed pseudogene. This CDR3 spans 16 amino acids.

This clone was seen only once. This chain connects TRBV16 to TRBJ2-7; D may be TRBD1 (6 bases). Germline loops: CDR1 KGHSY, CDR2 FQNENV. This CDR3 is 14 amino acids long. Trimming left V 4 bases short and J 0 bases short, with 10 bases between. The CDR3 loop is CASSPDRSSYEQYF. The CDR3 nucleotides read TGTGCCAGCAGCCCAGACAGGAGCTCCTACGAGCAGTACTTC.

The chain links TRBV2 to TRBJ2-3, with D tentatively TRBD1 (6 bases). V was shortened by 9 bases and J by 3 bases, with 16 bases between the two germline ends. CDR3 length equals 14 residues. Germline assignment: CDR1 SNHLY and CDR2 FYNNEI. The CDR3 coding sequence is TGTGCCAGAGAGGGGGTGACGGGGACAGATACGCAGTATTTT. It yields the protein CAREGVTGTDTQYF.

V is TRBV18 and J is TRBJ1-5; D remains ambiguous. The germline CDR1 and CDR2 sequences are KGHSH and LQKENI. This CDR3 has 16 residues. Trimming removed 2 bases at V and 0 bases at J, with 11 bases between. The CDR3 region has the DNA TGTGCCAGCTCACCAGCGGCAGACTATAGCAATCAGCCCCAGCATTTT. Protein product: CASSPAADYSNQPQHF.

The sample holds a few counts of this clone. The chain joins TRBV7-9 to TRBJ2-1; D may match TRBD1 or TRBD2 (6 bases each). The CDR3 runs 14 residues. From germline, CDR1 is SEHNR and CDR2 FQNEAQ (reference sequence). Trimming pared 5 bases from V and 6 bases from J, leaving 14 bases between. The CDR3 spells CASSLGGRSNEQFF. CDR3 nucleotide sequence: TGTGCCAGCAGCCTAGGGGGGAGGAGCAATGAGCAGTTCTTC. The whole variable domain, remainder taken from reference TRBV7-9 and TRBJ2-1, is DTGVSQNPRHKITKRGQNVTFRCDPISEHNRLYWYRQTLGQGPEFLTYFQNEAQLEKSRLLSDRFSAERPKGSFSTLEIQRTEQGDSAMYLCASSLGGRSNEQFFGPGTRLTVL.

The chain combines TRBV6-6 with TRBJ1-3; 11 positions match TRBD1. Germline V CDR1 and CDR2: MNHNY, SVGAGI (reference sequence). This CDR3 contains 15 residues. V shed 6 bases, J shed 0 bases, and the junction held 1 base outside the gene matches. DNA of the CDR3: TGTGCCAGCAGGGGACAGGGGGTCTCTGGAAACACCATATATTTT. It codes for CASRGQGVSGNTIYF.

This clone was counted once. CDR3 coding DNA: TGTGCCAGCTCACCAGTCTCTGGAAACACCATATATTTT. This translates into CASSPVSGNTIYF. The chain has TRBV18 and TRBJ1-3; D ambiguous. CDR1 and CDR2 (germline): KGHSH, LQKENI. The CDR3 is made up of 13 amino acids. V lost 2 bases, J lost 0 bases, and 2 bases lay in between.

The rearrangement links TRBV5-1 to TRBJ1-4; D ambiguous. The CDR3 consists of 13 residues. From germline, CDR1 is SGHRS and CDR2 YFSETQ. The V and J ends lost 2 bases and 4 bases respectively, with 6 bases between them. The CDR3 is CASSLRDNEKLFF. The CDR3 region has the DNA TGCGCCAGCAGCTTACGGGATAATGAAAAACTGTTTTTT.

This rearrangement joins TRBV28 to TRBJ1-1, with D hard to call. The CDR3 runs to 13 residues. From germline, CDR1 is MDHEN and CDR2 SYDVKM. The ends were cut back, 3 bases at V and 11 bases at J, with 16 bases in the middle. CDR3 loop: CASSFSGFGVAFF. CDR3 nucleotides: TGTGCCAGCAGTTTTTCGGGCTTTGGAGTCGCTTTCTTT.

The genes are TRBV24-1 and TRBJ2-1; D is possibly TRBD1 or TRBD2 (5 bases each). Germline V lookup: CDR1 KGHDR, CDR2 SFDVKD. This CDR3 is 15 amino acids long. Trimming took 3 bases from V and 7 from J, leaving 15 bases between them. In DNA, the CDR3 is TGTGCCACCAGTGATGGCCCGGGACGTTGGAATGAGCAGTTCTTC. This translates into CATSDGPGRWNEQFF.